This record looks at one TCR beta chain sequence and its context. Its antigen is unknown. Germline CDR1 reads SEHNR; CDR2 reads FQNEAQ (reference sequence). The CDR3 contains 15 residues. The V gene end was trimmed by 3 bases and the J gene end by 6 bases; junction bases not matched to a gene: 8. This specimen belongs to a study of blood T cells in healthy people across ages. Combining a sample-barcoded 5' primer with a J-beta primer mix, a second PCR ran for roughly 6 to 12 cycles. TCRdb independently ran MiXCR on the 5' RACE reads; one entry per CDR3 protein. The data hold over 1,500,000 distinct CDR3 sequences, with around half observed a single time. Study-level points and caveats: For the donors, CMV status was unknown and possibly confounded expanded clonotype changes.

The origin of this receptor is a woman aged 40 to 55 in good health. The sample consisted of blood. J is TRBJ2-3 and V is TRBV7-9; 8 bases fit TRBD1. The CDR3 sequence: CASSFGRTGSDTQYF. The CDR3 DNA is TGTGCCAGCAGCTTCGGACGGACAGGGTCCGATACGCAGTATTTT.